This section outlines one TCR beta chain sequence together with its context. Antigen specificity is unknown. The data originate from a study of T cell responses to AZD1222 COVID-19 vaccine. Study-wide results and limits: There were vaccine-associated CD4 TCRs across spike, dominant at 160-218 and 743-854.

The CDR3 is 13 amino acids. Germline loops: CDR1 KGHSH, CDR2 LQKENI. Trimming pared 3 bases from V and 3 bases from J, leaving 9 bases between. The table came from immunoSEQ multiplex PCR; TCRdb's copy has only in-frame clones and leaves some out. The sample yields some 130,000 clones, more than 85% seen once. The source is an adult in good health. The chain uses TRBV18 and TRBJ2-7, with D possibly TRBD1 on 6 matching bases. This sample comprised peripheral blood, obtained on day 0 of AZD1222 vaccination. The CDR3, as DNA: TGTGCCAGCTCACCCGAGACAGGCTACGAGCAGTACTTC. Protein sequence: CASSPETGYEQYF.